This entry describes one TCR beta chain. Its specificity is unknown. The data were taken from a study of T cell responses to AZD1222 COVID-19 vaccine. General observations from the study: Only a handful of people who got AZD1222 tested seropositive at baseline. Dominant at 160-218 and 743-854, vaccine-associated CD4 TCRs also spanned spike. Spike-specific TCRs gained breadth and depth after people received two AZD1222 doses. As reported, nearly half of all spike-specific TCRs target variant regions that are unmutated.

Profiled with immunoSEQ multiplex PCR; TCRdb holds only in-frame clones, not every one. The table records about 220,000 clones, around 93% of them present only once. The specimen comprised peripheral blood, sampled on day 0 of MenACWY control vaccination. The origin of this receptor is an adult in good health.

CDR3 sequence: CASSHQGGARNTIYF. The DNA for the CDR3 is TGTGCCAGCAGCCATCAAGGGGGGGCTAGAAACACCATATATTTT. The chain couples TRBV3-1 (or the pseudogene TRBV3-2) to TRBJ1-3; tentatively, D is TRBD1 (6 bases). CDR1 LGHDT and CDR2 YNNKEL come from the germline V gene (reference sequence). V was cut by 3 bases and J by 5 bases, with 14 bases left in between. The CDR3 covers 15 residues.